A selection of T cell receptor beta chains follows, all from one sample in a study of CXCR3-negative and CXCR3-positive naive CD8 T cells. No DNA is given; TCRdb re-called the 5' RACE reads and lists each CDR3 protein once. This sample's table reports some 64,000 distinct CDR3 sequences. Source material: naive CXCR3+ CD8+ T cells from blood. These receptors originate from a human donor in good health. Some clones in this sample may be carry-over from other donors' samples. Each CDR3 is given with its conserved first and last residue.

v_call: TRBV7-2; cdr3_length: 12; j_call: TRBJ1-4; cdr3_aa: CASSPGLEKLFF
v_call: TRBV20-1; cdr3_length: 11; j_call: TRBJ2-2; cdr3_aa: CSARLRGELFF
v_call: TRBV7-2; cdr3_length: 16; j_call: TRBJ2-3; cdr3_aa: CASSPWTSGYTDTQYF
v_call: TRBV7-9; cdr3_length: 15; j_call: TRBJ2-1; cdr3_aa: CASSLVNLADNEQFF
v_call: TRBV14; cdr3_length: 17; j_call: TRBJ1-4; cdr3_aa: CASSQEGRSISNEKLFF
v_call: TRBV12-3/TRBV12-4; cdr3_length: 14; j_call: TRBJ2-7; cdr3_aa: CASSRGTTTYEQYF
v_call: TRBV29-1; cdr3_length: 15; j_call: TRBJ2-3; cdr3_aa: CSVIGTGVVSYTQYF
v_call: TRBV12-3/TRBV12-4; cdr3_length: 16; j_call: TRBJ2-5; cdr3_aa: CASMLAGARDAETQYF
v_call: TRBV29-1; cdr3_length: 16; j_call: TRBJ2-1; cdr3_aa: CSLRDGGVISYNEQFF
v_call: TRBV29-1; cdr3_length: 13; j_call: TRBJ2-1; cdr3_aa: CSVLGTGGLEQFF
v_call: TRBV7-6; cdr3_length: 18; j_call: TRBJ1-2; cdr3_aa: CASSLGSGTGVSTNGYTF
v_call: TRBV15; cdr3_length: 12; j_call: TRBJ2-7; cdr3_aa: CATSSGGYEQYF
v_call: TRBV20-1; cdr3_length: 15; j_call: TRBJ2-1; cdr3_aa: CSAQPLAGGNNEQFF
v_call: TRBV20-1; cdr3_length: 13; j_call: TRBJ1-2; cdr3_aa: CSAAGTGFYGYTF
v_call: TRBV29-1; cdr3_length: 13; j_call: TRBJ2-7; cdr3_aa: CSVISGSSYEQYF
v_call: TRBV12-3/TRBV12-4; cdr3_length: 15; j_call: TRBJ2-5; cdr3_aa: CASSSWGTPEETQYF
v_call: TRBV7-9; cdr3_length: 14; j_call: TRBJ2-5; cdr3_aa: CASSPGPSQETQYF
v_call: TRBV7-2; cdr3_length: 12; j_call: TRBJ2-7; cdr3_aa: CASSWTGGEQYF
v_call: TRBV27; cdr3_length: 14; j_call: TRBJ1-1; cdr3_aa: CASRATGVGTEAFF
v_call: TRBV20-1; cdr3_length: 15; j_call: TRBJ2-1; cdr3_aa: CSARDLEGDYNEQFF
v_call: TRBV29-1; cdr3_length: 13; j_call: TRBJ2-7; cdr3_aa: CSVETKDSSEQYF
v_call: TRBV29-1; cdr3_length: 13; j_call: TRBJ2-1; cdr3_aa: CSVAGTGYNEQFF
v_call: TRBV29-1; cdr3_length: 15; j_call: TRBJ2-1; cdr3_aa: CSVEHQLGLDNEQFF
v_call: TRBV27; cdr3_length: 17; j_call: TRBJ1-1; cdr3_aa: CASSLWGGAAGNTEAFF
v_call: TRBV7-6; cdr3_length: 15; j_call: TRBJ1-2; cdr3_aa: CASSFTTTGGYGYTF
v_call: TRBV6-1; cdr3_length: 17; j_call: TRBJ2-3; cdr3_aa: CASSETSGPSSTDTQYF
v_call: TRBV12-3/TRBV12-4; cdr3_length: 14; j_call: TRBJ2-7; cdr3_aa: CASSFVLGAYEQYF
v_call: TRBV11-3; cdr3_length: 15; j_call: TRBJ2-1; cdr3_aa: CASSPPGRGDNEQFF
v_call: TRBV7-2; cdr3_length: 14; j_call: TRBJ2-1; cdr3_aa: CASSFVGPYNEQFF
v_call: TRBV14; cdr3_length: 17; j_call: TRBJ1-4; cdr3_aa: CASSQELGEDPSEKLFF
v_call: TRBV2; cdr3_length: 16; j_call: TRBJ1-1; cdr3_aa: CASRAPGQGSNFEAFF
v_call: TRBV29-1; cdr3_length: 14; j_call: TRBJ1-1; cdr3_aa: CSVKQGGMNTEAFF
v_call: TRBV18; cdr3_length: 16; j_call: TRBJ2-1; cdr3_aa: CASSGGTGGAVYEQFF
v_call: TRBV28; cdr3_length: 13; j_call: TRBJ2-7; cdr3_aa: CASSLGRVYEQYF
v_call: TRBV29-1; cdr3_length: 14; j_call: TRBJ2-7; cdr3_aa: CSVEVQSQDDEQYF
v_call: TRBV6-5; cdr3_length: 12; j_call: TRBJ2-3; cdr3_aa: CASSSDINTQYF
v_call: TRBV4-3; cdr3_length: 15; j_call: TRBJ1-1; cdr3_aa: CASSQDRQGGTEAFF
v_call: TRBV21-1; cdr3_length: 16; j_call: TRBJ2-7; cdr3_aa: CASSKRPVRYTYEQYF
v_call: TRBV13; cdr3_length: 12; j_call: TRBJ2-7; cdr3_aa: CASSLRVNEQYF
v_call: TRBV7-6; cdr3_length: 13; j_call: TRBJ1-1; cdr3_aa: CASRPIMNTEAFF
v_call: TRBV10-3; cdr3_length: 14; j_call: TRBJ2-7; cdr3_aa: CAISESDYSYEQYF
v_call: TRBV7-9; cdr3_length: 16; j_call: TRBJ1-5; cdr3_aa: CASSGPGQPSNQPQHF
v_call: TRBV29-1; cdr3_length: 11; j_call: TRBJ2-1; cdr3_aa: CSVERLNEQFF
v_call: TRBV2; cdr3_length: 14; j_call: TRBJ1-5; cdr3_aa: CASSSGLGNQPQHF
v_call: TRBV4-2; cdr3_length: 16; j_call: TRBJ2-7; cdr3_aa: CASSPGLGQGSYEQYF
v_call: TRBV28; cdr3_length: 14; j_call: TRBJ1-6; cdr3_aa: CASALGSYNSPLHF
v_call: TRBV21-1; cdr3_length: 17; j_call: TRBJ2-2; cdr3_aa: CASTSKPVGAGAGELFF
v_call: TRBV7-9; cdr3_length: 14; j_call: TRBJ2-7; cdr3_aa: CASSEPDPAGEQYF
v_call: TRBV27; cdr3_length: 13; j_call: TRBJ2-1; cdr3_aa: CASSFVVEGEQFF
v_call: TRBV6-5; cdr3_length: 13; j_call: TRBJ2-7; cdr3_aa: CASSAGRVYEQYF
v_call: TRBV12-3/TRBV12-4; cdr3_length: 15; j_call: TRBJ1-3; cdr3_aa: CASSSRQYTGNTIYF
v_call: TRBV20-1; cdr3_length: 14; j_call: TRBJ2-7; cdr3_aa: CSARSGIYPYEQYF
v_call: TRBV29-1; cdr3_length: 13; j_call: TRBJ1-1; cdr3_aa: CSVEGGENTEAFF
v_call: TRBV10-3; cdr3_length: 12; j_call: TRBJ2-1; cdr3_aa: CAIREGGDEQFF
v_call: TRBV7-2; cdr3_length: 14; j_call: TRBJ1-2; cdr3_aa: CASSFELGFYGYTF